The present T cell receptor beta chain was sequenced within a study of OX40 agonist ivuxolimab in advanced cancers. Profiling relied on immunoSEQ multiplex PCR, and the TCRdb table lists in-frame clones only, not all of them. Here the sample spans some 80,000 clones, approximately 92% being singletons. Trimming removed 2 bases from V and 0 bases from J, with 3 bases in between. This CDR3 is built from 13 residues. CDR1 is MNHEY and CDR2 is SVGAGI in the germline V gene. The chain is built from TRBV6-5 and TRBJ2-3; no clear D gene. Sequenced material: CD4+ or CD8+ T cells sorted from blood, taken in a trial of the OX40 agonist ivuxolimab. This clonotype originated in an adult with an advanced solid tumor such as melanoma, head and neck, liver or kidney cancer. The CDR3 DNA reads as TGTGCCAGCAGTTACCGCAGCACAGATACGCAGTATTTT. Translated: CASSYRSTDTQYF.